A single sample is the source of the 13 T cell receptor beta chains below, sequenced in a study of shared T cell receptors in the human thymus (dated by TCRdb to the early 2020s). Library construction relied on the immunoSEQ multiplex PCR assay. Here the immuneACCESS table is served through TCRdb, limited to in-frame sequences with V and J called. Missing clones are a known gap in these copies; in checked studies unresolved V genes cover under half, and the rest lacks a known reason. This sample holds hundreds of thousands of clones; 70% to 90% were observed only once. The ten most abundant clones make up around 0.0099% of the sample. These data were also filed under a second study, of human thymus T cells.

The sample taken for sequencing was thymocytes. These receptors were obtained from a girl under two years old with a congenital heart defect. Donor details come from another sample of the same person, matched by shared clones.

The V gene is TRBV5-8, the J gene TRBJ2-1; no reliable D call. CDR3 length: 10 amino acids. V was clipped by 4 bases and J by 7 bases, with 3 bases between them. CDR1 is SGHTS, CDR2 YDEGEE, per germline. The CDR3 protein is CASSANEQFF. Written as DNA, the CDR3 is TGTGCCAGCAGCGCGAATGAGCAGTTCTTC.

This clone was observed a handful of times. The gene calls are TRBV7-8 and TRBJ1-5; 8 bases are a match to TRBD1. Germline-derived CDR1 and CDR2 are SGHVS and FQNEAQ. The CDR3 contains 17 residues. The junction had 13 bases not matched to a gene; V was cut back by 5 bases and J by 4 bases. CDR3 sequence (DNA): TGTGCCAGCAGCCCCAGGGGGCCTGGGGGTGGGAATCAGCCCCAGCATTTT. Its translation: CASSPRGPGGGNQPQHF.

The V call is TRBV10-1, the J call TRBJ1-2; possible D gene TRBD1, 5 bases. This CDR3 comprises 15 residues. V lost 5 bases, J lost 0 bases, and 13 bases lay in between. Germline V CDR1 and CDR2: WNHNN, SYGVQD (reference sequence). The CDR3 sequence: CASSRGMSANYGYTF. The DNA for the CDR3 is TGCGCCAGCAGTCGGGGGATGTCAGCTAACTATGGCTACACCTTC.

V gene TRBV7-2 combines with J gene TRBJ1-1; the D gene is possibly TRBD1 (6 bases). Germline CDR1 is SGHTA and CDR2 is FQGNSA. V was pared by 3 bases and J by 1 base, with 9 bases between. The length of the CDR3 is 14 residues. For the CDR3, the DNA is TGTGCCAGCAGCTTTCCGACAGGGAACACTGAAGCTTTCTTT. It yields the protein CASSFPTGNTEAFF.

This clone was counted between two and nine times. V gene TRBV5-4 combines with J gene TRBJ1-2; 10 nucleotides match TRBD1. Trimming at V came to 4 bases and at J to 5 bases, leaving 8 bases not matched to a gene. This CDR3 is built from 15 residues. Germline V gives CDR1 SGHNT, CDR2 YYREEE (reference sequence). The CDR3 sequence: CASSPWSGQGYGYTF. Here the CDR3 DNA reads TGTGCCAGCAGCCCCTGGTCGGGACAGGGGTATGGCTACACCTTC.

The chain links TRBV7-9 to TRBJ1-1; D possibly corresponds to TRBD1 (5 bases). This CDR3 spans 16 amino acids. The germline V and J ends were trimmed by 0 bases and 4 bases, with 15 bases remaining between them. Germline CDR1 reads SEHNR; CDR2 reads FQNEAQ (reference sequence). CDR3 residues: CASSLARDRKGTEAFF. The CDR3 DNA follows: TGTGCCAGCAGCTTAGCCCGAGACAGAAAGGGCACTGAAGCTTTCTTT.

In its sample, this clone was seen once. The chain is built from TRBV27 and TRBJ1-1; D is possibly TRBD1 (5 bases). This CDR3 contains 20 residues. CDR1 and CDR2 (germline): MNHEY, SMNVEV (reference sequence). The V and J ends lost 5 bases and 7 bases respectively, with 35 bases between them. CDR3 sequence (DNA): TGTGCCAGCAGTCCCATATCCCCTGTCACCGGGGCCCACTGGGAGGGTGAAGCTTTCTTT. Amino acids: CASSPISPVTGAHWEGEAFF.

This clone has a handful of counts. The genes are TRBV7-2 and TRBJ1-1; weak D call: TRBD1 (6 bases). Trimming took 7 bases from V and 8 from J, leaving 17 bases between them. The CDR3 runs 13 residues. In germline, CDR1 is SGHTA, CDR2 FQGNSA. In DNA, the CDR3 is TGTGCCAGCAAGAGCCAGGGGCTCGTAGAAGCTTTCTTT. Amino acids: CASKSQGLVEAFF.

The CDR3 DNA follows: TGTGCCAGCAGCCCCCTTTTGGTACATAGCAATCAGCCCCAGCATTTT. As protein: CASSPLLVHSNQPQHF. V and J are TRBV27 and TRBJ1-5; D not certain. CDR3 length: 16 amino acids. Trimming shortened V by 6 bases and J by 0 bases, and 15 bases separated the two germline ends. Germline V lookup: CDR1 MNHEY, CDR2 SMNVEV (reference sequence).

This sequence joins TRBV7-2 and TRBJ1-1; D perhaps matches TRBD1 (6 bases). CDR3 length equals 18 residues. The germline CDR1 and CDR2 sequences are SGHTA and FQGNSA. V lost 3 bases, J lost 0 bases, and 20 bases lay in between. The CDR3 region is CASSFSENRDPLNTEAFF. The CDR3 nucleotides read TGTGCCAGCAGCTTCTCCGAAAACAGGGACCCACTGAACACTGAAGCTTTCTTT.

This clone was found a few times. The CDR3 reads CASSAGTVYSNQPQHF. CDR3 DNA sequence: TGTGCCAGCAGCGCCGGGACAGTCTATAGCAATCAGCCCCAGCATTTT. The V and J genes are TRBV2 and TRBJ1-5, with TRBD1 matching 7 bases. The CDR3 has 16 residues. The germline gives CDR1 SNHLY, CDR2 FYNNEI. Trimming cost V 6 bases and J 0 bases; bases outside gene matches: 8.

Notes on this clone: This CDR3 fails to terminate in the conserved phenylalanine or tryptophan, so it likely reflects a read error. V gene TRBV6-6 combines with J gene TRBJ1-2; the D gene is possibly TRBD1 (5 bases). Per germline, CDR1 MNHNY and CDR2 SVGAGI (reference sequence). The V end was cut by 10 bases, the J end by 2 bases, with 20 bases between. The CDR3 length is 15 residues. The CDR3 nucleotides read TGTGCCACCCTGGCTCGGGAGACAGACAACTATGGCTACACCCTC. Encoded protein: CATLARETDNYGYTL.

The chain recombines TRBV9 with TRBJ2-2; 7 bases are shared with TRBD2. V shed 0 bases and J 5 bases; nucleotides not matched to a gene: 13. The CDR3 has 18 amino acids. Germline V gene data show CDR1 as SGDLS and CDR2 as YYNGEE. The DNA for the CDR3 is TGTGCCAGCAGCGTAGCCCCCAGGGTTGGGGGGGGGACCGGGGAGCTGTTTTTT. It yields the protein CASSVAPRVGGGTGELFF.